This T cell receptor (beta chain) was sequenced during a study of CD8 T cells in ankylosing spondylitis. The CDR3 spans 16 residues. Germline values: CDR1 SGHTA, CDR2 FQGNSA. V lost 2 bases and J lost 3, with 17 bases in between. This clonotype was detected only a few times. Its antigen is not identified. Study outcomes and limitations: Reportedly, matched ankylosing spondylitis synovial fluid was significantly enriched for disease-linked clones. What appeared characteristic of ankylosing spondylitis blood was a TCR beta motif of eight highly homologous variants. Past research had described some motif variants in reactive arthritis synovial fluid and blood.

In making TCR beta libraries, quantitative 5'-RACE with molecular barcodes was used. TCRdb fed the 5' RACE reads into MiXCR, producing one record per CDR3 protein. The sample carries hundreds of thousands of distinct CDR3 sequences, around 20% recorded once. Sample: blood, either unsorted or a sorted T cell fraction (not recorded which). This rearrangement joins TRBV7-2 to TRBJ2-7; weak D call: TRBD2 (5 bases). This receptor was taken from a female donor with ankylosing spondylitis or in good health (not recorded which). This CDR3 reads CASSLMPEVPRYEQYF. In DNA form, the CDR3 reads TGTGCCAGCAGCTTAATGCCGGAGGTTCCTCGCTACGAGCAGTACTTC. The whole variable domain, filled in from reference TRBV7-2 and TRBJ2-7, reads GAGVSQSPSNKVTEKGKDVELRCDPISGHTALYWYRQSLGQGLEFLIYFQGNSAPDKSGLPSDRFSAERTGGSVSTLTIQRTQQEDSAVYLCASSLMPEVPRYEQYFGPGTRLTVT.